The sequence of this T cell receptor beta chain was determined in a study of blood T cell repertoires in COVID-19. Study summary: COVID-19 samples from acute and convalescent phases originated in the United States, Italy and Spain. Sources were T cells, B-cell-depleted T cells, or PBMCs; the material itself was cDNA or gDNA.

Authors' methods: Using reference gene primer amplification, nucleated cell counts were estimated. Sequencing was performed with immunoSEQ multiplex PCR; in TCRdb, only in-frame clones are kept and a portion is missing. Clonal size and the V and J genes are those of that table, whereas D and trimming came from the DNA. The table lists tens of thousands of clones, around 82% of them singletons. CDR3 size: 13 residues. Trimming shortened V by 8 bases and J by 2 bases, and 10 bases separated the two germline ends. In germline, CDR1 is GTSNPN, CDR2 SVGIG (reference sequence). The sample consisted of peripheral blood. This TCR was sampled from a man in his fifties or sixties with acute or convalescent COVID-19. V gene TRBV30 combines with J gene TRBJ2-6, with D perhaps TRBD1 (5 bases). Here the CDR3 DNA reads TGTGCCCAAGGCAGGGCTGGGGCCAACGTCCTGACTTTC. This translates into CAQGRAGANVLTF.